Each of the 16 T cell receptor beta chains below was sequenced from the same sample in a study of T cell repertoires and Cas9 in healthy adults. Assay: immunoSEQ multiplex PCR; the TCRdb copy retains only in-frame clones and omits some. The repertoire holds approximately 14,000 clones, 75% to 90% seen once, with approximately 2% in the top ten. The specimen was Tregs (CD4+, CD25+, CD127-, CD137-, CD154-) from PBMCs; culture status not recorded. These receptors were taken from a human donor in good health.

The chain links TRBV25-1 to TRBJ2-7; 8 bases are a match to TRBD1. From germline, CDR1 is MGHDK and CDR2 SYGVNS. The CDR3 has 13 residues. V shed 6 bases, J shed 12 bases, and the junction held 13 bases outside the gene matches. CDR3 nucleotide sequence: TGTGCCAGCAGCCGGACAGGGCACAGTAGGCTGTACTTC. This gives the protein CASSRTGHSRLYF.

The J gene is TRBJ1-2, the V gene TRBV5-4; D remains ambiguous. Germline CDR1 and CDR2: SGHNT and YYREEE (reference sequence). Trimming removed 3 bases at V and 8 bases at J, with 17 bases between. The CDR3 has 14 residues. The CDR3 DNA follows: TGTGCCAGCAGCTGGTATGGGGTCCTTGGAGGCTACACCTTC. It specifies CASSWYGVLGGYTF.

The chain carries TRBV20-1 and TRBJ1-5; D uncertain. This CDR3 has 11 amino acids. Trimming shortened V by 5 bases and J by 4 bases, and 6 bases separated the two germline ends. The germline gives CDR1 DFQATT, CDR2 SNEGSKA (reference sequence). The CDR3 sequence: CSAGPNQPQHF. CDR3 DNA sequence: TGCAGTGCTGGACCAAATCAGCCCCAGCATTTT.

The chain employs TRBV15 and TRBJ2-3; no clear D. The germline gives CDR1 LNHNV, CDR2 YYDKDF (reference sequence). The CDR3 is 16 residues long. Trimming pared 0 bases from V and 0 bases from J, leaving 10 bases between. The CDR3 sequence: CATSRDPIPSTDTQYF. The CDR3 bases are TGTGCCACCAGCAGAGACCCGATCCCTAGCACAGATACGCAGTATTTT.

This clone has only one observation. This chain joins TRBV6-1 and TRBJ1-5; a weak D match, TRBD1 (6 bases). Trimming pared 7 bases from V and 7 bases from J, leaving 14 bases between. The length of the CDR3 is 13 residues. Germline loops: CDR1 MNHNS, CDR2 SASEGT. CDR3 nucleotides: TGTGCCAGCACCGTCCAACAGGGCCAGCCCCAGCATTTT. Amino acid sequence: CASTVQQGQPQHF.

The gene calls are TRBV7-2 and TRBJ2-3, with no clear D. Between the trimmed V and J ends, which lost 1 base and 3 bases, there was a span of 11 bases. The CDR3 loop spans 15 amino acids. Looked up from germline, CDR1 is SGHTA and CDR2 is FQGNSA. The CDR3 sequence: CASSLGVRPTDTQYF. CDR3 in DNA: TGTGCCAGCAGCTTAGGAGTCCGACCTACAGATACGCAGTATTTT.

The chain carries TRBV2 and TRBJ2-1, with D possibly being TRBD2 (5 bases). Germline V gene lookup returns CDR1 SNHLY and CDR2 FYNNEI. The CDR3 sequence is 14 residues long. V dropped 4 bases and J dropped 4 bases, with 11 bases sitting between them. CDR3 protein: CASSVEALYNEQFF. In DNA form, the CDR3 reads TGTGCCAGCAGTGTGGAGGCCCTGTACAATGAGCAGTTCTTC. Full variable domain (outside the CDR3, taken from reference TRBV2 and TRBJ2-1): EPEVTQTPSHQVTQMGQEVILRCVPISNHLYFYWYRQILGQKVEFLVSFYNNEISEKSEIFDDQFSVERPDGSNFTLKIRSTKLEDSAMYFCASSVEALYNEQFFGPGTRLTVL.

V and J are TRBV5-5 and TRBJ2-3; 13 nucleotides align to TRBD2. The CDR3 is made up of 16 amino acids. Trimming removed 4 bases from V and 1 base from J; junction bases left unmatched: 3. The germline V gene encodes CDR1 SGHKS and CDR2 YYEKEE (reference sequence). Written as DNA, the CDR3 is TGTGCCAGCAGCGGCGGACTAGCGGGGGGCACAGATACGCAGTATTTT. Translated, it gives CASSGGLAGGTDTQYF.

The rearrangement uses TRBV5-1 and TRBJ1-2; the D is unclear. This CDR3 has 12 residues. The germline V gene encodes CDR1 SGHRS and CDR2 YFSETQ. Trimming removed 0 bases at V and 7 bases at J, with 7 bases between. The CDR3 DNA sequence: TGCGCCAGCAGCTTGGGGGAGGGTGGCTACACCTTC. Its protein product is CASSLGEGGYTF.

Concerning this clone: Other DNA sequences in this sample translate to the same CDR3. V and J are TRBV6-1 and TRBJ1-3; 9 bases line up with TRBD1. This CDR3 has 15 residues. Trimming at V came to 5 bases and at J to 2 bases, leaving 4 bases not matched to a gene. Germline values: CDR1 MNHNS, CDR2 SASEGT. Here the CDR3 reads CASSLQGAAGNTIYF. CDR3 in DNA: TGTGCCAGCAGTTTACAGGGGGCGGCTGGAAACACCATATATTTT.

This chain links TRBV19 with TRBJ2-4; 7 bases match TRBD1. The CDR3 totals 13 residues. The V and J ends lost 1 base and 6 bases, in that order; junction bases with no gene match: 0. CDR1 and CDR2 (germline): LNHDA, SQIVND (reference sequence). CDR3 bases: TGTGCCAGTAGTATAGCAGGGGGAAACATTCAGTACTTC. It encodes CASSIAGGNIQYF. The whole variable domain, filled in from reference TRBV19 and TRBJ2-4, reads DGGITQSPKYLFRKEGQNVTLSCEQNLNHDAMYWYRQDPGQGLRLIYYSQIVNDFQKGDIAEGYSVSREKKESFPLTVTSAQKNPTAFYLCASSIAGGNIQYFGAGTRLSVL.

The chain links TRBV13 to TRBJ1-3; D is unresolved. Trimming stripped 5 bases from V and 0 bases from J, with 20 bases between. CDR1 and CDR2 from the germline V gene are PRHDT and FYEKMQ (reference sequence). The CDR3 totals 18 residues. The CDR3 DNA follows: TGTGCCAGCAGCGGGCCATACTGGGAGTCTCCCTCTGGAAACACCATATATTTT. This sequence encodes CASSGPYWESPSGNTIYF.

This clone has a single count. J is TRBJ1-6 and V is TRBV19; D remains unclear. The germline gives CDR1 LNHDA, CDR2 SQIVND (reference sequence). V lost 7 bases to trimming and J lost 0 bases, with 10 bases between them. The CDR3 covers 15 residues. CDR3 nucleotides: TGTGCCAGTAATATGTACATCTCCTATAATTCACCCCTCCACTTT. This translates into CASNMYISYNSPLHF.

The J gene is TRBJ1-2, the V gene TRBV30; 10 positions agree with TRBD1. V lost 2 bases and J lost 2; bases outside the gene matches: 5. CDR1 is GTSNPN and CDR2 is SVGIG in the germline V gene (reference sequence). The CDR3 is 15 amino acids. CDR3 region: CAWSFDRGLNYGYTF. In nucleotides, the CDR3 is TGTGCCTGGAGTTTCGACAGGGGGCTGAACTATGGCTACACCTTC.

V and J are TRBV2 and TRBJ1-1; D possibly corresponds to TRBD1 (5 bases). CDR3 length: 13 amino acids. The ends were cut back, 8 bases at V and 5 bases at J, with 15 bases in the middle. Germline CDR1 reads SNHLY; CDR2 reads FYNNEI. Here the CDR3 reads CASPVGVGTEAFF. Here the CDR3 DNA reads TGTGCCAGCCCTGTGGGGGTCGGAACTGAAGCTTTCTTT.

This sequence joins TRBV5-1 and TRBJ1-1; perhaps TRBD1 as D (6 bases). Germline assignment: CDR1 SGHRS and CDR2 YFSETQ. With 0 bases removed from V and 4 bases from J, the gap between germline ends came to 16 bases. The CDR3 is 16 residues long. CDR3: CASSLAPPGEGTEAFF. In nucleotides, the CDR3 is TGCGCCAGCAGCTTGGCCCCCCCAGGGGAAGGCACTGAAGCTTTCTTT. The variable domain in full, completed from reference TRBV5-1 and TRBJ1-1, reads KAGVTQTPRYLIKTRGQQVTLSCSPISGHRSVSWYQQTPGQGLQFLFEYFSETQRNKGNFPGRFSGRQFSNSRSEMNVSTLELGDSALYLCASSLAPPGEGTEAFFGQGTRLTVV.